Here is one T cell receptor (beta chain) with its context. The CDR3 sequence is 16 residues long. The V segment lost 3 bases and the J segment 2 bases; nucleotides outside the gene matches: 5. Germline V gene sequence: CDR1 MNHEY, CDR2 SVGAGI. The data stem from a study of blood T cell repertoires in COVID-19. Assay used: immunoSEQ multiplex PCR; TCRdb lists only in-frame clones, some missing. The data contain some 66,000 clones, 80% to 90% of them singletons. The chain combines TRBV6-5 with TRBJ2-7, with 12 bases that match TRBD1. The sample was peripheral blood. The receptor's source is a human donor with active COVID-19. The donor label of this sample is uncertain. The CDR3 nucleotides are TGTGCCAGCAGTTATGTAGGGACAGGGGGCACCTACGAGCAGTACTTC. Translated, it gives CASSYVGTGGTYEQYF.